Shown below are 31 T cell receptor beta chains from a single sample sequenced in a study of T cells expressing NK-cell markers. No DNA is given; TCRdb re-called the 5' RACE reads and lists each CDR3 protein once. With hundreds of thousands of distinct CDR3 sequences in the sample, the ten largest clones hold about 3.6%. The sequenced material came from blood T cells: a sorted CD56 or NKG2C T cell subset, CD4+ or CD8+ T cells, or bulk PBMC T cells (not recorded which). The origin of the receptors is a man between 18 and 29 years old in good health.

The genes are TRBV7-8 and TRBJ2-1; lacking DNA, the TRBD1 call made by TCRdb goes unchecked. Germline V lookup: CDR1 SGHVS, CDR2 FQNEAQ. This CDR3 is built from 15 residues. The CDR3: CASSFRGLNYNEQFF. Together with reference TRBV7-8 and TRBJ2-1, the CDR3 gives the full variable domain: GAGVSQSPRYKVAKRGQDVALRCDPISGHVSLFWYQQALGQGPEFLTYFQNEAQLDKSGLPSDRFFAERPEGSVSTLKIQRTQQEDSAVYLCASSFRGLNYNEQFFGPGTRLTVL.

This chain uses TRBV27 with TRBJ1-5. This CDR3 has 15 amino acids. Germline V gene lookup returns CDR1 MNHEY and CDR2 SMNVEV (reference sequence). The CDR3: CASSPGPRSNQPQHF.

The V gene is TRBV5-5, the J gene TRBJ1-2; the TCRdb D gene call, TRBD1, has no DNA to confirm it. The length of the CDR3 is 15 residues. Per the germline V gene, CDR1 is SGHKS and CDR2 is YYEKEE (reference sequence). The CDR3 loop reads CASSSLYGQGTGYTF.

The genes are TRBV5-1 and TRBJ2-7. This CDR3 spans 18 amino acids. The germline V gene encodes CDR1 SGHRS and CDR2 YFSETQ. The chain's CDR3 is CASSSSKTWAGWSYEQYF.

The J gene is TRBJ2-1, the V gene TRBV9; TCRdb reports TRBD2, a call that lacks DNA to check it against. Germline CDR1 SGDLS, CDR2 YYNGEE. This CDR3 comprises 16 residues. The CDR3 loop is CASSVGIQREWGEQFF.

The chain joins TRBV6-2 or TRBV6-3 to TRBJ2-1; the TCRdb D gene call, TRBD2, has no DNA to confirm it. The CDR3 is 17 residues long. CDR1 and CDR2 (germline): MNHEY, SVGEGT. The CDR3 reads CASSSVFSGKVLVEQFF.

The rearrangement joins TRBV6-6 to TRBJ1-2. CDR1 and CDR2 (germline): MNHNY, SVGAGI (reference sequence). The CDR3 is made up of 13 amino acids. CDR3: CASRTTGQPGYTF.

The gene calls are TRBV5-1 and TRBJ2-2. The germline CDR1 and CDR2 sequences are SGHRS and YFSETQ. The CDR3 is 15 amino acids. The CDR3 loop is CASSPAAGVTGELFF.

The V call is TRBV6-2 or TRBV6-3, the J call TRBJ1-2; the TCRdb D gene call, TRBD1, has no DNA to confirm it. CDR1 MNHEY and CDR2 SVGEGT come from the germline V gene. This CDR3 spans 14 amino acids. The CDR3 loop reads CASSYYQGRHGYTF.

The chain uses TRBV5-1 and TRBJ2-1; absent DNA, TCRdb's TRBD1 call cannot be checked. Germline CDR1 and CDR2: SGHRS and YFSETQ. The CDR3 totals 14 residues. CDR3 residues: CASSNGQGADEQFF.

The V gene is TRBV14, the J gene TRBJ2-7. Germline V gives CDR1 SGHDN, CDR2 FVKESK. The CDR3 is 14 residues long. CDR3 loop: CASSQAQISYEQYF. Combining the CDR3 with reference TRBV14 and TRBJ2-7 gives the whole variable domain EAGVTQFPSHSVIEKGQTVTLRCDPISGHDNLYWYRRVMGKEIKFLLHFVKESKQDESGMPNNRFLAERTGGTYSTLKVQPAELEDSGVYFCASSQAQISYEQYFGPGTRLTVT.

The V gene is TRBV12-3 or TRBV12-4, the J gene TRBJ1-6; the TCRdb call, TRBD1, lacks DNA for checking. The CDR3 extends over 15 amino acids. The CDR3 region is CASRGSGAGNSPLHF.

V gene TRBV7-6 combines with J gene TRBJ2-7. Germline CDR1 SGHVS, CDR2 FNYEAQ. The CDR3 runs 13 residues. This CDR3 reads CASSLAGLGEQYF. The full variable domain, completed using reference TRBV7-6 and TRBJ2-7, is GAGVSQSPRYKVTKRGQDVALRCDPISGHVSLYWYRQALGQGPEFLTYFNYEAQQDKSGLPNDRFSAERPEGSISTLTIQRTEQRDSAMYRCASSLAGLGEQYFGPGTRLTVT.

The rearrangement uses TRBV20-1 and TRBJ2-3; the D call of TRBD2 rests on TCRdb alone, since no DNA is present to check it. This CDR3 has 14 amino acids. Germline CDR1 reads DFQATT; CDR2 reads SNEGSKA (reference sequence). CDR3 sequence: CSARGTSVTDTQYF.

Here the CDR3 reads CASSRFDIQYF. The rearrangement uses TRBV12-3 or TRBV12-4 and TRBJ2-4. The CDR3 consists of 11 residues.

The CDR3 spells CASRGSGLVNTGELFF. The chain has TRBV7-3 and TRBJ2-2. Germline V lookup: CDR1 SGHTA, CDR2 FQGTGA. The CDR3 totals 16 residues.

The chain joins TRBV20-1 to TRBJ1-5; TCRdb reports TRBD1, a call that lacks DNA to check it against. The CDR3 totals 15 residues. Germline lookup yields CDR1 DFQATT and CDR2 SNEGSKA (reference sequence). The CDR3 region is CSASPPGQGNQPQHF.

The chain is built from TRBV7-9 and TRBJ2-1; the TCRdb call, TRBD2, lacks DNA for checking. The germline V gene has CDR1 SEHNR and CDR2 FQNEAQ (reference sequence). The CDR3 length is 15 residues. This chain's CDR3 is CASSLPGGLTNEQFF.

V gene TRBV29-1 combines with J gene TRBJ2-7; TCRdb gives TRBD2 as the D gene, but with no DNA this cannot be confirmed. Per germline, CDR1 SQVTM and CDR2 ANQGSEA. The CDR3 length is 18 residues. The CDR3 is CSVAHGATSGTSLLEQYF.

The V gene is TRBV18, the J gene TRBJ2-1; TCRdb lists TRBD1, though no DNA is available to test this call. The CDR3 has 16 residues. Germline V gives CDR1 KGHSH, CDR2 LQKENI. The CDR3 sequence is CASSHSVGQGNNEQFF. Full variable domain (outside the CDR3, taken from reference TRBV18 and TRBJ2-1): NAGVMQNPRHLVRRRGQEARLRCSPMKGHSHVYWYRQLPEEGLKFMVYLQKENIIDESGMPKERFSAEFPKEGPSILRIQQVVRGDSAAYFCASSHSVGQGNNEQFFGPGTRLTVL.

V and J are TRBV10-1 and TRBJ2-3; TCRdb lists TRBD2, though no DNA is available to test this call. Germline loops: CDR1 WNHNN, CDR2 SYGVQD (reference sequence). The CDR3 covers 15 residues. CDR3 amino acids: CASSEVAGLSDTQYF.

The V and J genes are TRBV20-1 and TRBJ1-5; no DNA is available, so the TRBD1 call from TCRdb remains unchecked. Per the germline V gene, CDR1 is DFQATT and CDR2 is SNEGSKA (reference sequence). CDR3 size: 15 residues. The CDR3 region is CSARDGAGGYQPQHF.

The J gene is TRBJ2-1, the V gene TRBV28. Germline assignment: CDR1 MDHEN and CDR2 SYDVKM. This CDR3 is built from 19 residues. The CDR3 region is CASSQQSTGGISSYNEQFF.

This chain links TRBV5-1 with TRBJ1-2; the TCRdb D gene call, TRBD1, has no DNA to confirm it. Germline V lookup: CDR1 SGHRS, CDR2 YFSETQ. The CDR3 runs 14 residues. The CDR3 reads CASSPRGRDYGYTF.

CDR3 amino acids: CASRRGIAGGRETQYF. J is TRBJ2-5 and V is TRBV11-2; the D call from TCRdb, TRBD2, cannot be confirmed without DNA. This CDR3 comprises 16 residues. The germline V gene has CDR1 SGHAT and CDR2 FQNNGV.

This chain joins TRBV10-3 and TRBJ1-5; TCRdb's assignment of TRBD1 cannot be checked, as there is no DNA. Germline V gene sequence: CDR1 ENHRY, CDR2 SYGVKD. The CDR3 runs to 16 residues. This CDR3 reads CAISDPRTGGHQPQHF.

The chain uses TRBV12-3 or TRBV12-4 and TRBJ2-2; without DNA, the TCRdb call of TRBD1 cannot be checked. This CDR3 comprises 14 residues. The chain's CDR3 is CASSPRAQTGELFF.

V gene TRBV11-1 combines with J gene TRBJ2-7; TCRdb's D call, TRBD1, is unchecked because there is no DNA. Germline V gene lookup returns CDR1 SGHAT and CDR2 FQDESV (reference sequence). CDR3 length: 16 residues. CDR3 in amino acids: CASSTSGAHIGGEQYF.

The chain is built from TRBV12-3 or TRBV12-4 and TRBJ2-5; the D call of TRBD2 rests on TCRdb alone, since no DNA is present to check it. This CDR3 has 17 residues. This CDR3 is CASSRKGLAGARETQYF.

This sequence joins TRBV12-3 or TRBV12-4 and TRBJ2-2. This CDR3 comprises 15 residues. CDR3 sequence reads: CASSLKSANTGELFF.

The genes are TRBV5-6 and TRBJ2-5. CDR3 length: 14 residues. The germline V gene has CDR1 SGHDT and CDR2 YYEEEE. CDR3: CASSLVTGQETQYF.